The clone carrying this T cell receptor beta chain was observed many times. Its antigen is not identified. This sample is drawn from a study of T cell repertoires in cytomegalovirus infection. About the study: Both a matching HLA type and CMV infection were indicated by public TCR beta signatures. Overall study results and limits: What dominated the ex vivo response were HLA-C-restricted CMV-specific TCR beta clonotypes.

TCRdb re-derived calls from the reads in MiXCR, one entry per CDR3 protein. Of roughly 280,000 distinct CDR3 sequences listed, 22% were seen once; the top ten hold approximately 20%. V dropped 3 bases and J dropped 2; count of bases not matched to a gene: 6. CDR3 length: 15 residues. The receptor was isolated from a human donor in good health (CMV status not recorded). Some clones in this sample may be carry-over from other donors' samples. The V call is TRBV12-3 or TRBV12-4, the J call TRBJ2-5, with TRBD2 identical over 7 bases. The sequences come from cultured PBMCs, collected from culture after CMV antigen stimulation. As DNA, the CDR3 is TGTGCCAGCAGTTTTAGAGCGGGGCTACAAGAGACCCAGTACTTC. Translating it yields CASSFRAGLQETQYF.